This T cell receptor (beta chain) was found in a study of blood T cell repertoires in COVID-19. As for the study in general: The United States, Italy and Spain were the sources of the acute and convalescent COVID-19 samples. PBMCs, B-cell-depleted T cells, or T cells provided the cDNA or gDNA that made up the material.

Methods used by the authors: Amplification from reference gene primers served as the basis for estimated nucleated cell counts. Sequencing used immunoSEQ multiplex PCR; TCRdb keeps in-frame clones, though not all of them. The V and J calls and clone size come from that table; D and trimming were worked out from the DNA. The sample records about 95,000 clones, about 87% being singletons. Sequencing used peripheral blood. The sequence was collected from a human donor in a cohort sampled during active COVID-19.

CDR3 nucleotide sequence: TGTGCCAGCAGCTTAGACATTGAAAAACTGTTTTTT. Encoded protein: CASSLDIEKLFF. This chain connects TRBV7-8 to TRBJ1-4, with D unresolved. The ends were cut back, 1 base at V and 7 bases at J, with 4 bases in the middle. This CDR3 is built from 12 residues. Germline V lookup: CDR1 SGHVS, CDR2 FQNEAQ.